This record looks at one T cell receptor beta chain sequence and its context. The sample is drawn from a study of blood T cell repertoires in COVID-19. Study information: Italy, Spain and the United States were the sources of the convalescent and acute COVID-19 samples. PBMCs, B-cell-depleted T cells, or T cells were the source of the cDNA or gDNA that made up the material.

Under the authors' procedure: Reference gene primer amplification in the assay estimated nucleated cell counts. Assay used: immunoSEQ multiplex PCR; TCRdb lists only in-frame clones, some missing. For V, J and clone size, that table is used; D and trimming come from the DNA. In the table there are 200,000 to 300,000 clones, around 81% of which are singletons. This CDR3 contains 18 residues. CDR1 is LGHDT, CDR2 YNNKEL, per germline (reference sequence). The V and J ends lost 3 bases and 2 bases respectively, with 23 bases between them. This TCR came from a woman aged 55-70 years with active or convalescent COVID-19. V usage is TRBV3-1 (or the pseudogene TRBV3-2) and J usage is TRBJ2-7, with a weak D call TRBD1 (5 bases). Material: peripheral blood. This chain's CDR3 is CASSHPPLKGLGAYEQYF. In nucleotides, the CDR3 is TGTGCCAGCAGCCATCCCCCCCTTAAGGGGCTTGGGGCCTACGAGCAGTACTTC.